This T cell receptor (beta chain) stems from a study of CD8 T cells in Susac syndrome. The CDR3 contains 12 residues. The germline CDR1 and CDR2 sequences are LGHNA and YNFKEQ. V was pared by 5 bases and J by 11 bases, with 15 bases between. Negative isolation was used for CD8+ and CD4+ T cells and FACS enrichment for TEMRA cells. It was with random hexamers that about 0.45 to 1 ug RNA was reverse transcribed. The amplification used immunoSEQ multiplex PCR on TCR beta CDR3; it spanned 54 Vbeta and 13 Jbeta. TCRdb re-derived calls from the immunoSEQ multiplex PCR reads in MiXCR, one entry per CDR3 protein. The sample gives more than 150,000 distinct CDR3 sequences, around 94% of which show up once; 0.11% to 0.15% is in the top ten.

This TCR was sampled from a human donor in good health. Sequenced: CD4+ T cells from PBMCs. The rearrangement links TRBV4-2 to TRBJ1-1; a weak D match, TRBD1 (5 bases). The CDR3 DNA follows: TGTGCCAGCAGCGAAGGTAAGGGGAAGGCTTTCTTT. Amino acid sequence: CASSEGKGKAFF.